This note documents a single T cell receptor beta chain sequence. The assay was immunoSEQ multiplex PCR, and TCRdb's table has in-frame clones only and misses some. The sample has tens of thousands of clones, roughly nine tenths seen once. This entry belongs to a study of radiation and T cells in renal cell carcinoma. There are 13 residues in the CDR3. V lost 2 bases to trimming and J lost 0 bases, with 8 bases between them. Germline values: CDR1 SQVTM, CDR2 ANQGSEA. The time point: blood 4 weeks post-SBRT, at nephrectomy. Treatment described: 15 Gy SBRT to primary tumor, nephrectomy 4 weeks later. The source was blood, collected from a patient whose treatment included radiotherapy and nephrectomy. The chain uses TRBV29-1 and TRBJ2-7, with D possibly being TRBD1 (6 bases). This clonotype was obtained from a woman aged 70-85 years with renal cell carcinoma. The CDR3 sequence: CSVEQGSSYEQYF. The CDR3 DNA is TGCAGCGTTGAACAGGGGAGCTCCTACGAGCAGTACTTC.